This T cell receptor beta chain was profiled in a study of T cell changes during pregnancy in multiple sclerosis. Profiled with immunoSEQ multiplex PCR; TCRdb holds only in-frame clones, not every one. Here the sample spans approximately 60,000 clones, approximately 94% being singletons. This CDR3 has 16 residues. The germline CDR1 and CDR2 sequences are PRHDT and FYEKMQ (reference sequence). Trimming left V 1 base short and J 0 bases short, with 13 bases between. The TCR was taken from a female donor with multiple sclerosis, enrolled in a pregnancy study. The chain carries TRBV13 and TRBJ2-7; D uncertain. Sequenced here: CD8+ T cells from peripheral blood mononuclear cells, sampled in the third trimester of pregnancy. CDR3 sequence (DNA): TGTGCCAGCAGCTTAGTCCGCTATCAAGACTCCTACGAGCAGTACTTC. The encoded protein is CASSLVRYQDSYEQYF.